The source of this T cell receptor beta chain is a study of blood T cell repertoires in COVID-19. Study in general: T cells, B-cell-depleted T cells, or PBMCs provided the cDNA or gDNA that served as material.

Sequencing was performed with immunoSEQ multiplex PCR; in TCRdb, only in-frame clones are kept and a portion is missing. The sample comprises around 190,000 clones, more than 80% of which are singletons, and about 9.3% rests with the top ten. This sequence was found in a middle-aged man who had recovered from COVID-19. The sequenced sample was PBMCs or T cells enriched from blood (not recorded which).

The CDR3: CAWSLQGDQPQHF. As DNA, the CDR3 is TGTGCCTGGAGTCTCCAGGGGGATCAGCCCCAGCATTTT. V gene TRBV30 combines with J gene TRBJ1-5; 7 bases are a match to TRBD1. This CDR3 is 13 amino acids long. CDR1 and CDR2 (germline): GTSNPN, SVGIG (reference sequence). V trimming: 2 bases; J trimming: 5 bases; junction bases outside the gene matches: 3.